The rows below give T cell receptor beta chains drawn from one sample of a study of lymphopenia after photon versus proton radiotherapy. Repertoires were generated with immunoSEQ multiplex PCR, while TCRdb's copy carries only in-frame clones and drops some. The sample shows approximately 80,000 clones, around four fifths of them seen only once. The material sequenced was peripheral blood, taken from a patient treated with proton-based radiotherapy. Source of these receptors: a man aged 60 to 69 with pancreatic cancer. Each CDR3 is given with its conserved first and last residue. D genes are given only for firm matches. Size tells how often a clone was seen (once, few, many) or the class of an expanded clone, and some rows leave it out.

len	v_gene	j_gene	d_gene	abundance	CDR3nt	CDR3aa
15	TRBV4-3	TRBJ2-7	TRBD2	-	TGCGCCAGCAGCTTGACTGAGGGAGGGGATTACGAGCAGTACTTC	CASSLTEGGDYEQYF
14	TRBV30	TRBJ2-2	-	-	TGTGCCTGGAGTGTATTAGGGAGTGCCGGGGAGCTGTTTTTT	CAWSVLGSAGELFF
12	TRBV19	TRBJ2-5	-	-	TGTGCCAGTAGTATAATCGGAGAGACCCAGTACTTC	CASSIIGETQYF
15	TRBV11-3	TRBJ2-2	-	-	TGTGCCAGCAGCCCCTCACAGGAACGAACCGGGGAGCTGTTTTTT	CASSPSQERTGELFF
15	TRBV16	TRBJ2-7	TRBD2	-	TGTGCCAGCAGCCAATTACTAGCGGGAGGCCACGAGCAGTACTTC	CASSQLLAGGHEQYF
14	TRBV11-3	TRBJ2-2	-	-	TGTGCCAGCAGCCGAGGGGAGGTTACCGGGGAGCTGTTTTTT	CASSRGEVTGELFF
16	TRBV5-1	TRBJ2-7	TRBD2	-	TGCGCCAGCAGCTTGGGACTAGCGGGAGGAGACTACGAGCAGTACTTC	CASSLGLAGGDYEQYF
17	TRBV28	TRBJ2-5	TRBD2	-	TGTGCCAGCAGCCCCCTTTCAGGAGCGGGAGGCCCCGGGACCCAGTACTTC	CASSPLSGAGGPGTQYF
11	TRBV29-1	TRBJ2-5	-	-	TGCAGCGTTGTAGAGCTCGAGACCCAGTACTTC	CSVVELETQYF
14	TRBV6-5	TRBJ2-3	-	-	TGTGCCAGCAGTCCTCGGGGCCGCACAGATACGCAGTATTTT	CASSPRGRTDTQYF
16	TRBV5-6	TRBJ1-5	-	-	TGTGCCAGCAGCTTCAATGGGGGGGTTAGCAATCAGCCCCAGCATTTT	CASSFNGGVSNQPQHF
18	TRBV5-5	TRBJ1-2	TRBD1	-	TGTGCCAGCAGCTCATTATTCCGGGACAGGGTAACTAACTATGGCTACACCTTC	CASSSLFRDRVTNYGYTF
15	TRBV5-8	TRBJ2-1	-	-	TGTGCCAGCGTTCCCTGGGAGAAAGTCTACAATGAGCAGTTCTTC	CASVPWEKVYNEQFF
15	TRBV28	TRBJ2-5	-	-	TGTGCCAGCAGTTTACGACAGTTGGGGATGGAGACCCAGTACTTC	CASSLRQLGMETQYF
15	TRBV27	TRBJ2-3	-	-	TGTGCCAGCAGTTTACAGGGACGGGCCCCAGATACGCAGTATTTT	CASSLQGRAPDTQYF
14	TRBV11-2	TRBJ2-5	TRBD2	-	TGTGCCAGCAGTTTAGCGGGAGGGTCGGAGACCCAGTACTTC	CASSLAGGSETQYF
13	TRBV7-3	TRBJ2-1	-	-	TGTGCCAGCAGCTTAGCTCTCTACAATGAGCAGTTCTTC	CASSLALYNEQFF
15	TRBV6-6	TRBJ2-3	TRBD1	-	TGTGCCAGCGAAATCCCGACAGGGCAGACAGATACGCAGTATTTT	CASEIPTGQTDTQYF
13	TRBV6-6	TRBJ1-1	-	-	TGTGCCAGCAGTCCAGACGGGAACACTGAAGCTTTCTTT	CASSPDGNTEAFF
15	TRBV6-5	TRBJ2-7	-	few	TGTGCCAGCAGTTACTCTCCCTCCTATCTATACGAGCAGTACTTC	CASSYSPSYLYEQYF
16	TRBV11-3	TRBJ2-1	-	once	TGTGCCAGCAGCCCCGGATGGATTAGCGGATACAATGAGCAGTTCTTC	CASSPGWISGYNEQFF
13	TRBV30	TRBJ1-1	TRBD1	-	TGTGCCTGGACCCTGGGGGGACAGGGAAAAGCTTTCTTT	CAWTLGGQGKAFF
10	TRBV7-8	TRBJ2-7	-	few	TGTGCCAGTGGTTCCTACGAGCAGTACTTC	CASGSYEQYF
16	TRBV11-2	TRBJ2-7	-	-	TGTGCCAGCAGCCCGGCCGGGACTGCGAAGTATCGCGAGCAGTACTTC	CASSPAGTAKYREQYF
15	TRBV23-1	TRBJ2-7	-	-	TGCGCCAGCAGTCAAGACCCGGGGATGAGGTACGAGCAGTACTTC	CASSQDPGMRYEQYF
16	TRBV14	TRBJ2-5	TRBD1	-	TGTGCCAGCAGCCAAGATCGGGGCAGGGGGCGAGAGACCCAGTACTTC	CASSQDRGRGRETQYF
14	TRBV18	TRBJ1-1	TRBD1	-	TGTGCCAGCTCACCCCTGGGACAGGGGAATCGAGCTTTCTTT	CASSPLGQGNRAFF
17	TRBV18	TRBJ2-3	-	-	TGTGCCAGCTCACCACGGCTAGCGAGGGCTAGCACAGATACGCAGTATTTT	CASSPRLARASTDTQYF
16	TRBV5-4	TRBJ2-4	-	-	TGTGCCAGCAGCTCCTATGGGGTCCTAGCCAAAAACATTCAGTACTTC	CASSSYGVLAKNIQYF
13	TRBV28	TRBJ1-2	-	-	TGTGCCAGCAGGAGAGGGGCGCTGCCTGGCTACACCTTC	CASRRGALPGYTF
15	TRBV27	TRBJ2-3	TRBD2	-	TGTGCCAGCAGTTCAATAGCGGGAGGGCCTTGGACGCAGTATTTT	CASSSIAGGPWTQYF
14	TRBV9	TRBJ2-7	TRBD2	-	TGTGCCAGCAGCGCTAGCGGGACTTCCTACGAGCAGTACTTC	CASSASGTSYEQYF
16	TRBV6-5	TRBJ1-5	-	-	TGTGCCAGCAGTTACTCGGGGGTCTCAAGCAATCAGCCCCAGCATTTT	CASSYSGVSSNQPQHF
17	TRBV4-2	TRBJ2-4	-	-	TGTGCCAGCAGTACCTGGGGCCGCGGAATTGGAGTAAACATTCAGTACTTC	CASSTWGRGIGVNIQYF
13	TRBV7-9	TRBJ2-3	-	-	TGTGCCAGCAGCTTAGGTTGGGGGGATACGCAGTATTTT	CASSLGWGDTQYF
16	TRBV15	TRBJ2-1	TRBD2	-	TGTGCCACCAGCAGAGATACTAGCGGGAGGTACAATGAGCAGTTCTTC	CATSRDTSGRYNEQFF
14	TRBV28	TRBJ2-7	-	few	TGTGCCAGCAGTTTGGCACTAGCAGTCTACGAGCAGTACTTC	CASSLALAVYEQYF
16	TRBV28	TRBJ2-3	TRBD2	-	TGTGCCAGCAGAGTGACTAGCGGAGCCCGCACAGATACGCAGTATTTT	CASRVTSGARTDTQYF
15	TRBV2	TRBJ2-1	-	-	TGTGCCAGCAGCCGGGACATAAAGTCCTACAATGAGCAGTTCTTC	CASSRDIKSYNEQFF
13	TRBV18	TRBJ2-1	-	-	TGTGCCAGCTCACCAGGGACCAACAATGAGCAGTTCTTC	CASSPGTNNEQFF
11	TRBV28	TRBJ1-5	-	few	TGTGCCAGCAGTGTCAATCAGCCCCAGCATTTT	CASSVNQPQHF
11	TRBV20-1	TRBJ2-1	-	-	TGCAGTGCTCTGGGGACTCCGGAGCAGTTCTTC	CSALGTPEQFF
15	TRBV19	TRBJ1-1	-	-	TGTGCCAGTAGCTTCAGATGGGGAGGGAGCACTGAAGCTTTCTTT	CASSFRWGGSTEAFF
15	TRBV9	TRBJ2-3	TRBD2	few	TGTGCCAGCAGTACCGGGACTAGCGGGATTGATACGCAGTATTTT	CASSTGTSGIDTQYF
12	TRBV10-3	TRBJ2-1	-	once	TGTGCCATCAGTGAGAGGGGGAATGAGCAGTTCTTC	CAISERGNEQFF
17	TRBV18	TRBJ2-5	TRBD2	few	TGTGCCAGCTCCCAAGGGACTAGCGGGAGTCGCCAAGAGACCCAGTACTTC	CASSQGTSGSRQETQYF
15	TRBV5-6	TRBJ2-7	TRBD1	-	TGTGCCAGCAGCTTACCGGGACAGGGGGCTCACGAGCAGTACTTC	CASSLPGQGAHEQYF
14	TRBV6-1	TRBJ2-1	-	once	TGTGCCAGCAGTGCTGGTCGGGGCCCAGGTGAGCAGTTCTTC	CASSAGRGPGEQFF
14	TRBV11-2	TRBJ2-1	-	-	TGTGCCAGCAGCTTAGAGGGATTGGTCAATGAGCAGTTCTTC	CASSLEGLVNEQFF